The 22 T cell receptor beta chains below were found in one sample sequenced in a study of beta chain features in type 1 diabetes (dated by TCRdb to the late 2010s). Broad study findings and their caveats: In all four CD4+ subsets, TCRB CDR3 length was moderately but significantly shorter in type 1 diabetes patients.

Their recognized antigens are unknown. The library was produced with the immunoSEQ multiplex PCR assay. The entire isolated RNA was reverse transcribed using the High Capacity cDNA Reverse Transcription Kit, and thus expressed TCRB transcripts were sequenced. Not all clones reach the TCRdb copy of this immuneACCESS table, which keeps in-frame sequences only. Checked studies attribute under half of the gap to unresolved V genes and leave the rest unexplained. This sample comprises 630,000 or so clones, over 12% of them detected only once. Approximately 0.042% of the sample belongs to the ten largest clones. Sequencing was performed on naive CD4+ T cells from blood. The label giving this sample's cell subset or site can be read as: true naive CD4+ T cells. These receptors were collected from a man aged 18 to 29 with type 1 diabetes.

This clone was picked up a small number of times. The V and J genes are TRBV30 and TRBJ2-7, with 9 nucleotides matching TRBD1. Germline assignment: CDR1 GTSNPN and CDR2 SVGIG (reference sequence). The V segment lost 6 bases and the J segment 6 bases; nucleotides outside the gene matches: 9. The CDR3 is made up of 13 amino acids. CDR3 sequence (DNA): TGTGCCTGCCGGACAGGGGTTTCTCTCGAGCAGTACTTC. Encoded protein: CACRTGVSLEQYF.

The chain uses TRBV27 and TRBJ2-1, with unresolved D. V was cut by 5 bases and J by 0 bases, with 14 bases left in between. This CDR3 has 16 residues. Germline V CDR1 and CDR2: MNHEY, SMNVEV (reference sequence). As DNA, the CDR3 is TGTGCCAGCAGTCCTCACAGCTTAAGCTCCTACAATGAGCAGTTCTTC. This gives the protein CASSPHSLSSYNEQFF.

This clone has more than one count but fewer than ten. V usage is TRBV27 and J usage is TRBJ1-5; TRBD1 is a possible D gene (5 bases). The CDR3 is made up of 13 amino acids. V shed 6 bases and J shed 7 bases, with 13 bases lying between them. Germline V gene lookup returns CDR1 MNHEY and CDR2 SMNVEV (reference sequence). This CDR3 reads CASRPRVVQPQHF. DNA of the CDR3: TGTGCCAGCAGGCCCAGGGTAGTCCAGCCCCAGCATTTT.

The V call is TRBV29-1, the J call TRBJ2-1; a weak D match, TRBD1 (5 bases). CDR1 is SQVTM and CDR2 is ANQGSEA in the germline V gene. The CDR3 has 13 residues. The V gene lost 2 bases and the J gene lost 5 bases, with 10 bases spanning the gap. The CDR3: CSVERQFNNEQFF. The CDR3 DNA follows: TGCAGCGTTGAAAGACAGTTTAACAATGAGCAGTTCTTC.

The J gene is TRBJ1-5, the V gene TRBV6-5; 9 bases fit TRBD1. This CDR3 has 13 amino acids. V lost 8 bases, J lost 4 bases, and 3 bases stayed unmatched. Germline V lookup: CDR1 MNHEY, CDR2 SVGAGI. CDR3 sequence reads: CASRTGANQPQHF. The CDR3 region has the DNA TGTGCCAGCCGGACAGGGGCAAATCAGCCCCAGCATTTT.

This clone was picked up a small number of times. The chain couples TRBV18 to TRBJ2-7; D is unresolved. V was clipped by 1 base and J by 3 bases, with 10 bases between them. This CDR3 is 14 amino acids long. Germline V gene lookup returns CDR1 KGHSH and CDR2 LQKENI. CDR3 sequence: CASSPLDSDYEQYF. For the CDR3, the DNA is TGTGCCAGCTCACCACTAGACTCAGACTACGAGCAGTACTTC.

The chain employs TRBV5-6 and TRBJ1-1; no firm D call. CDR3 length: 14 amino acids. The V gene lost 0 bases and the J gene lost 6 bases, with 12 bases spanning the gap. Germline V gene data show CDR1 as SGHDT and CDR2 as YYEEEE. The CDR3 DNA is TGTGCCAGCAGCTTGGCCTCCCTTTTCCCTGAAGCTTTCTTT. Protein product: CASSLASLFPEAFF.

V usage is TRBV27 and J usage is TRBJ1-1, with 7 bases identical to TRBD1. Germline CDR1 is MNHEY and CDR2 is SMNVEV (reference sequence). Losses at the gene ends were 1 base for V and 5 bases for J; bases not matched to a gene: 4. The CDR3 totals 14 residues. Here the CDR3 DNA reads TGTGCCAGCAGTTTATGGGGCAGGGGGACTGAAGCTTTCTTT. Protein product: CASSLWGRGTEAFF.

The V call is TRBV7-2, the J call TRBJ2-7, with TRBD2 identical over 10 bases. This CDR3 is built from 14 residues. The junction had 6 bases not matched to a gene; V was cut back by 6 bases and J by 4 bases. Germline CDR1 SGHTA, CDR2 FQGNSA. In DNA form, the CDR3 reads TGTGCCAGCAGACCTAGCGGGGGCGGGTACGAGCAGTACTTC. As protein: CASRPSGGGYEQYF.

This sequence joins TRBV7-2 and TRBJ1-5, with D perhaps TRBD1 (6 bases). This CDR3 is 16 amino acids long. Per germline, CDR1 SGHTA and CDR2 FQGNSA. Trimming removed 1 base from V and 3 bases from J, with 13 bases in between. This CDR3 is CASSLVGGAANQPQHF. CDR3 coding DNA: TGTGCCAGCAGCTTAGTGGGGGGGGCGGCCAATCAGCCCCAGCATTTT.

The rearrangement links TRBV11-2 to TRBJ1-1; D gene ambiguous. Per the germline V gene, CDR1 is SGHAT and CDR2 is FQNNGV. This CDR3 spans 12 amino acids. The V gene lost 8 bases and the J gene lost 0 bases, with 7 bases spanning the gap. CDR3: CASGSMNTEAFF. CDR3 nucleotide sequence: TGTGCCAGCGGATCCATGAACACTGAAGCTTTCTTT. The whole variable domain, filled in from reference TRBV11-2 and TRBJ1-1, reads EAGVAQSPRYKIIEKRQSVAFWCNPISGHATLYWYQQILGQGPKLLIQFQNNGVVDDSQLPKDRFSAERLKGVDSTLKIQPAKLEDSAVYLCASGSMNTEAFFGQGTRLTVV.

This clone was observed a handful of times. The V gene is TRBV30, the J gene TRBJ1-1; D is unclear. The germline gives CDR1 GTSNPN, CDR2 SVGIG (reference sequence). The germline V and J ends were trimmed by 5 bases and 0 bases, with 10 bases remaining between them. This CDR3 comprises 13 residues. This chain's CDR3 is CAWSLVLNTEAFF. CDR3 nucleotides: TGTGCCTGGTCCTTGGTCCTGAACACTGAAGCTTTCTTT.

This clone was observed a handful of times. The genes are TRBV30 and TRBJ2-3, with TRBD2 identical over 10 bases. CDR3 length equals 16 residues. The junction had 9 bases not matched to a gene; V was cut back by 2 bases and J by 4 bases. Germline lookup yields CDR1 GTSNPN and CDR2 SVGIG (reference sequence). CDR3 region: CAWSRGLAAVADTQYF. Written as DNA, the CDR3 is TGTGCCTGGAGTAGAGGACTAGCGGCCGTAGCAGATACGCAGTATTTT.

The rearrangement links TRBV20-1 to TRBJ2-2; D call uncertain. The V end lost 1 base, the J end lost 7 bases, and 4 bases lay between the germline ends. The CDR3 loop spans 11 amino acids. The germline V gene has CDR1 DFQATT and CDR2 SNEGSKA (reference sequence). The CDR3: CSARADGELFF. In nucleotides, the CDR3 is TGCAGTGCTAGAGCGGACGGGGAGCTGTTTTTT.

The rearrangement uses TRBV7-9 and TRBJ1-2; possibly TRBD1 for D (5 bases). Germline CDR1 is SEHNR and CDR2 is FQNEAQ (reference sequence). The CDR3 is 15 amino acids. V lost 6 bases, J lost 3 bases, and 17 bases lay in between. The CDR3 sequence is CASSPRIRDDYGYTF. The CDR3 coding sequence is TGTGCCAGCAGTCCCCGGATCAGGGATGACTATGGCTACACCTTC.

This clone turned up a few times. V gene TRBV20-1 combines with J gene TRBJ1-1; D is perhaps TRBD1 (5 bases). This CDR3 has 11 amino acids. V was cut by 6 bases and J by 8 bases, with 13 bases left in between. CDR1 and CDR2 from the germline V gene are DFQATT and SNEGSKA (reference sequence). The CDR3 loop is CSAPVGHEAFF. In DNA, the CDR3 is TGCAGTGCCCCCGTCGGACACGAAGCTTTCTTT.

This clone was picked up a small number of times. The rearrangement joins TRBV30 to TRBJ2-7; 11 nucleotides agree with TRBD1. Germline values: CDR1 GTSNPN, CDR2 SVGIG (reference sequence). This CDR3 has 12 residues. The CDR3 here is CAWDRGKREQYF. CDR3 bases: TGTGCTTGGGACAGGGGGAAACGGGAGCAGTACTTC.

V and J are TRBV29-1 and TRBJ2-3; 7 bases are shared with TRBD1. In germline, CDR1 is SQVTM, CDR2 ANQGSEA. V shed 5 bases and J 1 base; nucleotides not matched to a gene: 6. The CDR3 extends over 14 amino acids. The CDR3 region is CSVTGETGTDTQYF. The DNA for the CDR3 is TGCAGCGTTACAGGGGAGACTGGCACAGATACGCAGTATTTT.

This clone turned up a few times. J is TRBJ1-1 and V is TRBV11-3; perhaps TRBD1 as D (5 bases). CDR3 length: 15 amino acids. V was trimmed by 5 bases and J by 1 base, leaving 14 bases between them. In germline, CDR1 is SGHNT, CDR2 YENEEA. CDR3 nucleotides: TGTGCCAGCAGCGCCTCCGGGACGGCGAACACTGAAGCTTTCTTT. Its translation: CASSASGTANTEAFF.

This clone turned up a few times. This rearrangement joins TRBV5-4 to TRBJ2-3, with 7 positions matching TRBD2. The CDR3 length is 15 residues. After removal of 0 bases from V and 10 bases from J, the junction contained 11 bases not matched to a gene. Germline assignment: CDR1 SGHNT and CDR2 YYREEE (reference sequence). CDR3 sequence (DNA): TGTGCCAGCAGCTTGGGTCCCGGGACTATGTCCCCGCAGTATTTT. It specifies CASSLGPGTMSPQYF.

This clone came up a few times. The gene calls are TRBV5-6 and TRBJ1-5; D gene unclear. Germline loops: CDR1 SGHDT, CDR2 YYEEEE. Trimming took 3 bases from V and 9 from J, leaving 16 bases between them. The CDR3 is 14 residues long. CDR3 DNA sequence: TGTGCCAGCAGCTACCGGGCCCGGGAATCGCCCCAGCATTTT. Protein sequence: CASSYRARESPQHF. The variable domain in full, with the rest retrieved from reference TRBV5-6 and TRBJ1-5, is DAGVTQSPTHLIKTRGQQVTLRCSPKSGHDTVSWYQQALGQGPQFIFQYYEEEERQRGNFPDRFSGHQFPNYSSELNVNALLLGDSALYLCASSYRARESPQHFGDGTRLSIL.

The rearrangement joins TRBV27 to TRBJ1-6, with D unresolved. V lost 3 bases, J lost 5 bases, and 14 bases lay in between. Germline V gene data show CDR1 as MNHEY and CDR2 as SMNVEV (reference sequence). The CDR3 runs 16 residues. CDR3 amino acids: CASSFIGYRDNSPLHF. The CDR3 nucleotides are TGTGCCAGCAGTTTTATTGGGTATAGGGATAATTCACCCCTCCACTTT.